This T cell receptor (beta chain) was captured in a study of cytomegalovirus exposure and HLA in healthy donors. Study in general: A prior study identified 100 million to 130 million unique TCR beta sequences from about 180 million T cells.

Germline assignment: CDR1 KGHSH and CDR2 LQKENI. V was clipped by 3 bases and J by 2 bases; unmatched bases: 4. The CDR3 totals 14 residues. A word on this clone: The antigen is not known.

Points from the study as a whole: For TCR beta chains, V- and J-gene trimming was later linked to a missense DCLRE1C variant. Under in vitro conditions, a few CMV-associated chains were confirmed as specific for CMV antigens.

The PCR contained 60 Vbeta and 13 Jbeta primers. Produced via immunoSEQ multiplex PCR; TCRdb's table is partial and in-frame only. The table shows about 120,000 clones, with approximately 74% occurring only once. Sample: PBMCs. The TCR sequence derives from a man aged 35 to 55 in good health and CMV-seropositive. The chain joins TRBV18 to TRBJ2-7; 7 bases fit TRBD2. CDR3 sequence reads: CASSPTGGTYEQYF. Written as DNA, the CDR3 is TGTGCCAGCTCACCTACGGGAGGAACCTACGAGCAGTACTTC.